This TCR beta chain was retrieved from a study of blood T cell repertoires in COVID-19. Study context: T cells, B-cell-depleted T cells, or PBMCs provided the cDNA or gDNA that served as material.

TCRdb's copy holds only in-frame clones and misses some; the assay was immunoSEQ multiplex PCR. The table has approximately 150,000 clones, approximately 88% seen once; the top ten hold approximately 5%. CDR1 is MNHNS, CDR2 SASEGT, per germline. V lost 0 bases and J lost 2; bases outside the gene matches: 3. CDR3 length: 15 residues. The sample holds one count of this clone. The clonotype originates from a human donor in a cohort sampled during active COVID-19. The genes are TRBV6-1 and TRBJ2-7; 8 bases align to TRBD1. The specimen was peripheral blood. CDR3 nucleotide sequence: TGTGCCAGCAGTGAAGCCCAGGGGGCACCCTACGAGCAGTACGTC. This codes for CASSEAQGAPYEQYV.